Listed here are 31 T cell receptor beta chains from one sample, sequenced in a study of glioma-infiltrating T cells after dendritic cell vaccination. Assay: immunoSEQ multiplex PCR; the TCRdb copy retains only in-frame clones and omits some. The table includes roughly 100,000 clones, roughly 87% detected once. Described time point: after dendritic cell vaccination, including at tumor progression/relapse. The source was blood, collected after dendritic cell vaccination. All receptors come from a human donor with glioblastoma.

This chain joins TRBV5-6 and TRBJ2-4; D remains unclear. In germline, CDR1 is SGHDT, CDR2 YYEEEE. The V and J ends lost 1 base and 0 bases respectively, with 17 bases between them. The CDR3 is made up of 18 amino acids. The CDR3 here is CASSLFTDSILAKNIQYF. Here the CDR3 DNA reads TGTGCCAGCAGCTTGTTCACAGATTCTATCTTAGCCAAAAACATTCAGTACTTC.

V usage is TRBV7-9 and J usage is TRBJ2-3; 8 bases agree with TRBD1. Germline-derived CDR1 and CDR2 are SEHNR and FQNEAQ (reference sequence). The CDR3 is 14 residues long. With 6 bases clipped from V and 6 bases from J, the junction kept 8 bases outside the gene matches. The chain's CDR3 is CASSLDRGGDTQYF. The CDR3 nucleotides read TGTGCCAGCAGTCTCGACAGGGGTGGGGATACGCAGTATTTT. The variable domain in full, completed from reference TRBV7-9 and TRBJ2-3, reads DTGVSQNPRHKITKRGQNVTFRCDPISEHNRLYWYRQTLGQGPEFLTYFQNEAQLEKSRLLSDRFSAERPKGSFSTLEIQRTEQGDSAMYLCASSLDRGGDTQYFGPGTRLTVL.

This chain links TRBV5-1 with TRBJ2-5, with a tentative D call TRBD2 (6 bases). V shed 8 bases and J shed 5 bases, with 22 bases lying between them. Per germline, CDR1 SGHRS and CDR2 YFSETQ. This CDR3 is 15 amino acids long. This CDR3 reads CASTRDFRPQETQYF. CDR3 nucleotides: TGCGCCAGTACCCGGGACTTCAGGCCGCAGGAGACCCAGTACTTC.

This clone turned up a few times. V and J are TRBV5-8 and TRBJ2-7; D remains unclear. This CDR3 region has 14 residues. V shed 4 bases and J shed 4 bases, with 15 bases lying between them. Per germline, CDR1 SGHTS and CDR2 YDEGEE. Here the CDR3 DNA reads TGTGCCAGCAGCCCTGTAAGAGGCGGATACGAGCAGTACTTC. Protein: CASSPVRGGYEQYF.

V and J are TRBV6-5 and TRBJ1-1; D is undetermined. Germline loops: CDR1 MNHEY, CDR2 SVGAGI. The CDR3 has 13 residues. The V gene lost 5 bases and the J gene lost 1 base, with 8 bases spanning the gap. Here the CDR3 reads CASSPGRNTEAFF. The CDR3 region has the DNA TGTGCCAGCAGTCCCGGGAGGAACACTGAAGCTTTCTTT.

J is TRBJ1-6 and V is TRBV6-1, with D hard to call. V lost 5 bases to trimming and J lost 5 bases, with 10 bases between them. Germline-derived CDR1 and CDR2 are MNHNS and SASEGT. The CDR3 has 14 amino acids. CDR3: CASSSGSDNSPLHF. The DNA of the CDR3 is TGTGCCAGCAGTTCGGGATCTGATAATTCACCCCTCCACTTT.

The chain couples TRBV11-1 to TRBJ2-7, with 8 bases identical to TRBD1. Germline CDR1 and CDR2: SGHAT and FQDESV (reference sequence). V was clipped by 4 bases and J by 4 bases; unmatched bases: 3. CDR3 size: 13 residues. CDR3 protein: CASSWDRRYEQYF. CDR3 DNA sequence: TGTGCCAGCAGCTGGGACAGGAGGTACGAGCAGTACTTC.

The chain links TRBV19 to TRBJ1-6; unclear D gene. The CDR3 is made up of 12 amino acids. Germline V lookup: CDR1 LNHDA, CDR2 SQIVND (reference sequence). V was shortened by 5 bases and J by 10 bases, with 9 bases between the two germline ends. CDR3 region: CASSPGNSPLHF. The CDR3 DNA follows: TGTGCCAGTAGTCCCGGGAACTCACCCCTCCACTTT. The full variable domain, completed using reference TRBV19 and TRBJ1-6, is DGGITQSPKYLFRKEGQNVTLSCEQNLNHDAMYWYRQDPGQGLRLIYYSQIVNDFQKGDIAEGYSVSREKKESFPLTVTSAQKNPTAFYLCASSPGNSPLHFGNGTRLTVT.

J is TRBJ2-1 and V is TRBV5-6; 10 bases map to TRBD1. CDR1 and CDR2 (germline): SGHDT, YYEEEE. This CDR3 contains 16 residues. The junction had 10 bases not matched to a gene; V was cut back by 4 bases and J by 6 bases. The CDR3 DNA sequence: TGTGCCAGCAGCGGAAGACAGGGGGCTTTAGGCAATGAGCAGTTCTTC. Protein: CASSGRQGALGNEQFF.

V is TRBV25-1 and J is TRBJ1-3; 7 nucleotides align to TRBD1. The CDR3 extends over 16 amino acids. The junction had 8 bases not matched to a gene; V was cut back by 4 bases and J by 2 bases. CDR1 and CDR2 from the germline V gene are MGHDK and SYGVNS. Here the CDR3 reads CASSGGQRHAGNTIYF. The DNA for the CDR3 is TGTGCCAGCAGTGGGGGACAGCGACACGCTGGAAACACCATATATTTT.

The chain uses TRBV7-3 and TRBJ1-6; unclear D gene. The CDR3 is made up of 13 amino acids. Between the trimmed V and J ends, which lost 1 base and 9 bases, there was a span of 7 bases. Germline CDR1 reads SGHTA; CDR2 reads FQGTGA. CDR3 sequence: CASSLIAGSPLHF. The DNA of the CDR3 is TGTGCCAGCAGCTTAATTGCGGGTTCACCCCTCCACTTT. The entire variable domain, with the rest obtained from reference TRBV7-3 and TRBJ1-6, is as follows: GAGVSQTPSNKVTEKGKYVELRCDPISGHTALYWYRQSLGQGPEFLIYFQGTGAADDSGLPNDRFFAVRPEGSVSTLKIQRTERGDSAVYLCASSLIAGSPLHFGNGTRLTVT.

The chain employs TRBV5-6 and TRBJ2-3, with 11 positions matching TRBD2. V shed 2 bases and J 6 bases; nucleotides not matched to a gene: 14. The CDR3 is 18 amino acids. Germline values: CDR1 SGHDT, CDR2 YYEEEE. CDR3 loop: CASSFLFLAGGAVDTQYF. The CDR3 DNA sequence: TGTGCCAGCAGCTTTCTTTTTTTAGCGGGGGGGGCCGTGGATACGCAGTATTTT.

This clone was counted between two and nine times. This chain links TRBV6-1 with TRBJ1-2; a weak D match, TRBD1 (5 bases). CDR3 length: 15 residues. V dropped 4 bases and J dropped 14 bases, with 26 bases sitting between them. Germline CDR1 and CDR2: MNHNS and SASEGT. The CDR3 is CASSVGTGQGDSWTF. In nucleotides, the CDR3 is TGTGCCAGCAGTGTTGGAACAGGTCAGGGCGACTCCTGGACCTTC.

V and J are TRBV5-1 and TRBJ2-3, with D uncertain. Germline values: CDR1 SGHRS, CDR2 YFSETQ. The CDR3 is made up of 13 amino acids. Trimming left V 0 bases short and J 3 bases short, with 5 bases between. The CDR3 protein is CASSLAPTDTQYF. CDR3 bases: TGCGCCAGCAGCTTGGCCCCTACAGATACGCAGTATTTT.

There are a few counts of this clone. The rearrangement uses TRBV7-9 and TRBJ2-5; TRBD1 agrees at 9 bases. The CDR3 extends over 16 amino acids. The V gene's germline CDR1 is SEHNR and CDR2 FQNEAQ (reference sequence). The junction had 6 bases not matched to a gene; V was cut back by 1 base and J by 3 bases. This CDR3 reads CASSLVTGGTKETQYF. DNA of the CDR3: TGTGCCAGCAGCTTAGTGACAGGGGGGACCAAAGAGACCCAGTACTTC.

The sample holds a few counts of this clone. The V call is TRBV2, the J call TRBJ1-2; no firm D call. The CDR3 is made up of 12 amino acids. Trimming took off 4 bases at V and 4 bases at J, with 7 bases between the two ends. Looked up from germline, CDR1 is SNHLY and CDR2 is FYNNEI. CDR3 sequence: CASSVGTYGYTF. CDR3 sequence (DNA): TGTGCCAGCAGTGTGGGCACCTATGGCTACACCTTC.

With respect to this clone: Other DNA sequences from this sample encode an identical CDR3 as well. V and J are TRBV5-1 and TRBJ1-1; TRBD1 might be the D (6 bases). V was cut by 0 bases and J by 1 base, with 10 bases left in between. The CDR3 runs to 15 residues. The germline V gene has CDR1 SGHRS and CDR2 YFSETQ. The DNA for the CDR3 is TGCGCCAGCAGCTTGGGAGGACAGCCGAACACTGAAGCTTTCTTT. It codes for CASSLGGQPNTEAFF.

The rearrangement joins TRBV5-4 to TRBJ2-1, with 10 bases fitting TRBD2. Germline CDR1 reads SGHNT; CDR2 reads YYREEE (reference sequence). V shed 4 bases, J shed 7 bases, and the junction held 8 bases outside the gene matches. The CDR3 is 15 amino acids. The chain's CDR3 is CASSQRGGEWNEQFF. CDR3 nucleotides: TGTGCCAGCAGCCAGCGGGGGGGCGAATGGAATGAGCAGTTCTTC.

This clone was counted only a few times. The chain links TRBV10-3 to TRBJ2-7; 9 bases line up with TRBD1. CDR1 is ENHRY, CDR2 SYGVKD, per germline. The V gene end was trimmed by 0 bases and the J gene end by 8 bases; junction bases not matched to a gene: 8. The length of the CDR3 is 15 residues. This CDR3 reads CAISESGTGSPQQYF. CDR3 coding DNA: TGTGCCATCAGTGAGTCGGGGACAGGGAGCCCGCAGCAGTACTTC.

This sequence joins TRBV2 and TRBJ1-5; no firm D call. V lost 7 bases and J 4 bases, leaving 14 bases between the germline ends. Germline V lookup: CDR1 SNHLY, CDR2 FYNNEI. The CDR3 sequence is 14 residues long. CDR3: CASTIVAGNQPQHF. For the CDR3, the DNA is TGTGCCAGCACCATAGTCGCGGGAAATCAGCCCCAGCATTTT.

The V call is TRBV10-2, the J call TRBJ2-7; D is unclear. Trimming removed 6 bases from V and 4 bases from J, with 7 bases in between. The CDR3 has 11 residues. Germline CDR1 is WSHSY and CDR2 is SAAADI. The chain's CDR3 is CASSYQYEQYF. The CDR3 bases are TGCGCCAGCAGCTACCAATACGAGCAGTACTTC.

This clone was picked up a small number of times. The CDR3 spells CASTFTGEKLFF. CDR3 in DNA: TGTGCCAGTACTTTTACAGGTGAAAAACTGTTTTTT. The genes are TRBV19 and TRBJ1-4; D may be TRBD1 (5 bases). V was pared by 7 bases and J by 7 bases, with 10 bases between. The CDR3 has 12 amino acids. Germline V gene data show CDR1 as LNHDA and CDR2 as SQIVND (reference sequence). Filled out from reference TRBV19 and TRBJ1-4, the complete variable domain reads DGGITQSPKYLFRKEGQNVTLSCEQNLNHDAMYWYRQDPGQGLRLIYYSQIVNDFQKGDIAEGYSVSREKKESFPLTVTSAQKNPTAFYLCASTFTGEKLFFGSGTQLSVL.

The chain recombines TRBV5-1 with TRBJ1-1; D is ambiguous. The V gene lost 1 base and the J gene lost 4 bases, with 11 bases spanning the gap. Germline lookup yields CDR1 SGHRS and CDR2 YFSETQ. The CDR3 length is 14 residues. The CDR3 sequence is CASSLIGGSTEAFF. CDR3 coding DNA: TGCGCCAGCAGCTTGATCGGCGGGAGCACTGAAGCTTTCTTT.

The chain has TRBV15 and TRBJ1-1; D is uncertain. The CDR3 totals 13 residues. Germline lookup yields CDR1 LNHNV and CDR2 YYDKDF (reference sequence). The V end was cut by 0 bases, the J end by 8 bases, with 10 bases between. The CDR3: CATSRDPEAEAFF. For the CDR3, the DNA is TGTGCCACCAGCAGAGATCCCGAGGCCGAAGCTTTCTTT.

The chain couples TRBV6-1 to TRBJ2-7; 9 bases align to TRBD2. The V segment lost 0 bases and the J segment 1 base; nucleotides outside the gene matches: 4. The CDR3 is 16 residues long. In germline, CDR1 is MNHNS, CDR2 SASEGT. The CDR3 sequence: CASSEAPAGGSYEQYF. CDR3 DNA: TGTGCCAGCAGTGAAGCGCCAGCGGGGGGTTCCTACGAGCAGTACTTC.

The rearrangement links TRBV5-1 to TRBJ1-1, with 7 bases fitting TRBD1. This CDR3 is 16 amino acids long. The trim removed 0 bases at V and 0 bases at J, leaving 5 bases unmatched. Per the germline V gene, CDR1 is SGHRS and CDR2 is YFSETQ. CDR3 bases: TGCGCCAGCAGCTTGGCCTACAGGGGAATGAACACTGAAGCTTTCTTT. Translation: CASSLAYRGMNTEAFF.

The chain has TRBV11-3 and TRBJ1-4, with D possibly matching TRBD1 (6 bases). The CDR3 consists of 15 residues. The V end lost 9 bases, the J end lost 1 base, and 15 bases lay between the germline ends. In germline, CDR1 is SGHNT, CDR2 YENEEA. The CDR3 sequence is CARPGIRGTNEKLFF. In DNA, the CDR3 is TGTGCCAGACCGGGGATCAGGGGAACTAATGAAAAACTGTTTTTT.

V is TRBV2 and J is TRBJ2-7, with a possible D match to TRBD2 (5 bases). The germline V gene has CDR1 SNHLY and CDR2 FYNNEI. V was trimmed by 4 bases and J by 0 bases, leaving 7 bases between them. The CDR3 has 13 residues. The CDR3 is CASSGESSYEQYF. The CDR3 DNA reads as TGTGCCAGCAGTGGGGAGAGCTCCTACGAGCAGTACTTC.

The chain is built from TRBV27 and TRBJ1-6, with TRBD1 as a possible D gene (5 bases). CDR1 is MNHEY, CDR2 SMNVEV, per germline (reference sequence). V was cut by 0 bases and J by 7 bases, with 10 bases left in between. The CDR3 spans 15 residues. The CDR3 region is CASSLSGTHNSPLHF. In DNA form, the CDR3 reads TGTGCCAGCAGTTTATCGGGGACTCACAATTCACCCCTCCACTTT.

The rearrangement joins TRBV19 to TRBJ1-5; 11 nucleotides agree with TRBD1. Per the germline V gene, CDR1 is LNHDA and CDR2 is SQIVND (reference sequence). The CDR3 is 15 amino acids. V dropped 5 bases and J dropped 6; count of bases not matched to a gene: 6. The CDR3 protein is CASSPGTGGIQPQHF. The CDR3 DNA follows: TGTGCCAGTAGTCCCGGGACAGGGGGTATTCAGCCCCAGCATTTT.

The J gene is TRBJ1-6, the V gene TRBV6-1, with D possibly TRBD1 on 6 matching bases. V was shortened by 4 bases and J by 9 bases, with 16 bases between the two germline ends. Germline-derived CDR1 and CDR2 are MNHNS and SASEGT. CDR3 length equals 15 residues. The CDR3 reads CASSAGTKNGSPLHF. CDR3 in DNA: TGTGCCAGCAGTGCCGGGACAAAAAATGGTTCACCCCTCCACTTT.